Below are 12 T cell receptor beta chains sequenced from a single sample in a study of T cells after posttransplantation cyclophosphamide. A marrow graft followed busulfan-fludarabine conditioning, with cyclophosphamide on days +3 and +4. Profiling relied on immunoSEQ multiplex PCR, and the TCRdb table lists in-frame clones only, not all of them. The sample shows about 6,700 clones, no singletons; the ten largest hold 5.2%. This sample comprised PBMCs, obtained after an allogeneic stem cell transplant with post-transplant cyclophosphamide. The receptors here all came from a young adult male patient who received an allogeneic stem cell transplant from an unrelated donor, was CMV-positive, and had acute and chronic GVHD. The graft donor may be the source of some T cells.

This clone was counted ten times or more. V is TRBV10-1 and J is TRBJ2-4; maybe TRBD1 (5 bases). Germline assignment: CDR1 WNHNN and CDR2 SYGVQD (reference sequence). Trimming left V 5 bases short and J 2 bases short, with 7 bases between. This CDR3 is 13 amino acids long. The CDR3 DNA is TGCGCCAGCAGTCGGACAACCAAAAACATTCAGTACTTC. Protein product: CASSRTTKNIQYF.

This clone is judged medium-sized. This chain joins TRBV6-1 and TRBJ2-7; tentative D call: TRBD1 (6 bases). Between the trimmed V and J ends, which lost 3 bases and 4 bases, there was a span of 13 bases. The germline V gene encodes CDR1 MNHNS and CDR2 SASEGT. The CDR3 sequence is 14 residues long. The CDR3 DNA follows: TGTGCCAGCAGTGAGAGACAGGCTCAGTACGAGCAGTACTTC. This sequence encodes CASSERQAQYEQYF.

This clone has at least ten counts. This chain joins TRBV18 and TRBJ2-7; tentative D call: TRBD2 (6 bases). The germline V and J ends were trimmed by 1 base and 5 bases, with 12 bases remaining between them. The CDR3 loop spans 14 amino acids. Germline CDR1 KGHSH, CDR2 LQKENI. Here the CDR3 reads CASSPREESHEQYF. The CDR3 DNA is TGTGCCAGCTCACCACGGGAGGAGTCCCACGAGCAGTACTTC.

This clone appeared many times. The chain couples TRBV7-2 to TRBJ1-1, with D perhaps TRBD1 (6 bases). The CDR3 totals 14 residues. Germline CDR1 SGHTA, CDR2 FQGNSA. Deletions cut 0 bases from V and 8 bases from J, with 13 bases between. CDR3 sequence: CASSLALSTGEAFF. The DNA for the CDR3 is TGTGCCAGCAGCTTAGCGCTCTCCACAGGGGAAGCTTTCTTT.

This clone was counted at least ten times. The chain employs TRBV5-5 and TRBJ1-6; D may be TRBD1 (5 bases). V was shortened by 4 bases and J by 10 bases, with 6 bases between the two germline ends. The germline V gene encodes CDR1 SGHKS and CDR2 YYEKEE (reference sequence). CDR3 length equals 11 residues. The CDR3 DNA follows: TGTGCCAGCAGCGCAGGGTCACCCCTCCACTTT. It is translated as CASSAGSPLHF.

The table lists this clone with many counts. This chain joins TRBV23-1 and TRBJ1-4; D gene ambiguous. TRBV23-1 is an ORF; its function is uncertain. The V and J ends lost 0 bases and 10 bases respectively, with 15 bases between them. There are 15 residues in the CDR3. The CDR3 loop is CASSQSTLSRGKLFF. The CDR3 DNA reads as TGCGCCAGCAGTCAATCAACACTAAGTAGAGGAAAACTGTTTTTT.

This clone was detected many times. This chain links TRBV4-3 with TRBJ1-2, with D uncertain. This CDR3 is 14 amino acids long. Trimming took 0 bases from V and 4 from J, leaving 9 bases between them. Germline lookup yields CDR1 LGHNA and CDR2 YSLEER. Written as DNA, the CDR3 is TGCGCCAGCAGCCAAGAGTCACAGAGCTATGGCTACACCTTC. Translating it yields CASSQESQSYGYTF.

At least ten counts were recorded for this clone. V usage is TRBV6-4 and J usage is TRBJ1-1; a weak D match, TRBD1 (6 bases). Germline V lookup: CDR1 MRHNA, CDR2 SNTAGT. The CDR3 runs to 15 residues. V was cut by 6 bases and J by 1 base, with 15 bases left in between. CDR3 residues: CASSSKEGGNTEAFF. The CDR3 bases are TGTGCCAGCAGCTCAAAAGAAGGGGGGAACACTGAAGCTTTCTTT.

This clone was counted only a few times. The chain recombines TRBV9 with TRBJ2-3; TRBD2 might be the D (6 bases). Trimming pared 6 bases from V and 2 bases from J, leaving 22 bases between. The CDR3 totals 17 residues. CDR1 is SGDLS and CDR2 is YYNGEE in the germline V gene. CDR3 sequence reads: CASTGGVDSTLTDTQYF. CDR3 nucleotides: TGTGCCAGCACCGGCGGGGTGGACTCGACCCTCACAGATACGCAGTATTTT.

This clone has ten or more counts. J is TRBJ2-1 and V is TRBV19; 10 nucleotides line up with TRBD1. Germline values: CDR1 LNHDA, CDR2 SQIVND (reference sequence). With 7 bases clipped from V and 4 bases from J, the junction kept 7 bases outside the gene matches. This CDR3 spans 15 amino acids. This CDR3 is CASNDRGQAYNEQFF. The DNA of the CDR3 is TGTGCCAGTAATGACAGGGGGCAAGCGTACAATGAGCAGTTCTTC.

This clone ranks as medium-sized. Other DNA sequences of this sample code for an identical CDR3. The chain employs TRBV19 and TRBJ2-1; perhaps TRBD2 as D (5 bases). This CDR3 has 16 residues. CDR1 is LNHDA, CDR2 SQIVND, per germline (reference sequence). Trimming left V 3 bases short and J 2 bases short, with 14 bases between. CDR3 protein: CASSIEEGYPYNEQFF. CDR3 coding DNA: TGTGCCAGTAGTATCGAAGAGGGATACCCCTACAATGAGCAGTTCTTC.

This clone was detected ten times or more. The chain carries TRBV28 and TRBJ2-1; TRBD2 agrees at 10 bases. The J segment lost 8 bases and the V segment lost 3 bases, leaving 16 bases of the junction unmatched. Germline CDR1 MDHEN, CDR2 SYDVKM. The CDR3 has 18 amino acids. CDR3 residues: CASSFFGEREGRFDEQFF. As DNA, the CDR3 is TGTGCCAGCAGTTTCTTTGGTGAGCGGGAGGGCCGTTTCGATGAGCAGTTCTTC. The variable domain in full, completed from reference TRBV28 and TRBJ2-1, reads DVKVTQSSRYLVKRTGEKVFLECVQDMDHENMFWYRQDPGLGLRLIYFSYDVKMKEKGDIPEGYSVSREKKERFSLILESASTNQTSMYLCASSFFGEREGRFDEQFFGPGTRLTVL.